This T cell receptor (beta chain) was captured by sequencing in a study of CD8 T cells in Susac syndrome. Germline lookup yields CDR1 SQVTM and CDR2 ANQGSEA. The CDR3 has 12 residues. Trimming stripped 6 bases from V and 2 bases from J, with 8 bases between. An amount of RNA that ranged from roughly 0.45 to 1 ug was reverse transcribed with random hexamers. Amplification of TCR beta CDR3 by immunoSEQ multiplex PCR spanned 54 Vbeta and 13 Jbeta. TCRdb used MiXCR to reprocess the immunoSEQ multiplex PCR reads, holding one entry per CDR3 protein. This sample carries about 210,000 distinct CDR3 sequences, 85% to 95% of them seen once, and the ten largest clones take approximately 0.094%. Sequencing of TCR beta covered CD8+ and CD4+ T cells obtained from blood. The TEMRA cells underwent FACS enrichment, while the CD8+ and CD4+ T cells underwent negative isolation.

The sequence was collected from a human donor in good health. The rearrangement links TRBV29-1 to TRBJ1-5, with D tentatively TRBD1 (5 bases). Sequencing was done on a sample of CD4+ T cells from PBMCs. The CDR3 nucleotides are TGCAGCGTCAGGGCGGGCAATCAGCCCCAGCATTTT. It codes for CSVRAGNQPQHF.